This T cell receptor (beta chain) derives from a study of T cell responses to AZD1222 COVID-19 vaccine. The CDR3 is 12 residues long. Trimming shortened V by 4 bases and J by 7 bases, and 7 bases separated the two germline ends. CDR1 is KGHDR and CDR2 is SFDVKD in the germline V gene. Comments on this clone: Its antigen is not identified.

General study results and limits: Breadth and depth of Spike-specific TCRs rose after two AZD1222 doses.

The repertoire was sequenced with immunoSEQ multiplex PCR; TCRdb's copy has only in-frame clones and lacks some. In the table there are approximately 120,000 clones, more than 70% of which are singletons. The chain recombines TRBV24-1 with TRBJ2-1; D ambiguous. This specimen consisted of peripheral blood, obtained on day 0 of AZD1222 vaccination. The TCR originated in an adult in good health. CDR3 DNA: TGTGCCACCAGTGACCCAATTAATGAGCAGTTCTTC. Residues: CATSDPINEQFF.